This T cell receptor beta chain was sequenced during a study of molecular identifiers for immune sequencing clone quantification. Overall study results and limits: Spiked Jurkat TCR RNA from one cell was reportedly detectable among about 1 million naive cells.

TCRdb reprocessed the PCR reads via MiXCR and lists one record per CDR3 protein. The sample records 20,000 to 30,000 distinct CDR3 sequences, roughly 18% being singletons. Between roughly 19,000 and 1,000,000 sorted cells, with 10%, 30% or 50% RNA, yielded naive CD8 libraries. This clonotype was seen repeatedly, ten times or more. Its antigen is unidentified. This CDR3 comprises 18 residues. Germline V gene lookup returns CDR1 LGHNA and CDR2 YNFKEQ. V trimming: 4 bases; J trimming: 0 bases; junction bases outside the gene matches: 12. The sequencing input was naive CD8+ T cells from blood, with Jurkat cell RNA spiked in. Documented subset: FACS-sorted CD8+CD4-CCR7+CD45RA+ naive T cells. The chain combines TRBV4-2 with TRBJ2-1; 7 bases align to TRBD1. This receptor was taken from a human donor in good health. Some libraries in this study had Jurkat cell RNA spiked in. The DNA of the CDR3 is TGTGCCAGCAGCCCGGACCTACAGGGGACCAGCTCCTACAATGAGCAGTTCTTC. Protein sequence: CASSPDLQGTSSYNEQFF.